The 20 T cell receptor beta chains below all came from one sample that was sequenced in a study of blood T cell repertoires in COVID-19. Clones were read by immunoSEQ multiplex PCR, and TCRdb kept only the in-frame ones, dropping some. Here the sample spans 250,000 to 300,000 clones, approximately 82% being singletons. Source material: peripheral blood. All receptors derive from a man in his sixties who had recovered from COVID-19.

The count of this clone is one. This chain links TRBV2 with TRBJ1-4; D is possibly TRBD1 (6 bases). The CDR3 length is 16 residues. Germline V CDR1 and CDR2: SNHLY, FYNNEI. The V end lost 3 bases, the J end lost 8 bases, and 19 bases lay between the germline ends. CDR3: CASSDWATGSDEKLFF. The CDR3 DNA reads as TGTGCCAGCAGTGATTGGGCCACAGGGTCAGACGAAAAACTGTTTTTT.

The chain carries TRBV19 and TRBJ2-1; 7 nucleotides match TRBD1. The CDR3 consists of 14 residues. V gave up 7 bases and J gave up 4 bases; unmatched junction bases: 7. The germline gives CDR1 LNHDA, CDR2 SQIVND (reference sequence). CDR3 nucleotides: TGTGCCAGTACCCCGGGACAGTATTACAATGAGCAGTTCTTC. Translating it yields CASTPGQYYNEQFF.

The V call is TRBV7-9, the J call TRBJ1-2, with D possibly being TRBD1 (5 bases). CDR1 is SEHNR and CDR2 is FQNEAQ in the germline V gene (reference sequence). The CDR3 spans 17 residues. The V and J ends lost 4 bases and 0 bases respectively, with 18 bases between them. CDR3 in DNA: TGTGCCAGCAGCTATACAGGTTTTCCTCGAGCTAACTATGGCTACACCTTC. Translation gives CASSYTGFPRANYGYTF. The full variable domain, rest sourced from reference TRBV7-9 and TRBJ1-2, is DTGVSQNPRHKITKRGQNVTFRCDPISEHNRLYWYRQTLGQGPEFLTYFQNEAQLEKSRLLSDRFSAERPKGSFSTLEIQRTEQGDSAMYLCASSYTGFPRANYGYTFGSGTRLTVV.

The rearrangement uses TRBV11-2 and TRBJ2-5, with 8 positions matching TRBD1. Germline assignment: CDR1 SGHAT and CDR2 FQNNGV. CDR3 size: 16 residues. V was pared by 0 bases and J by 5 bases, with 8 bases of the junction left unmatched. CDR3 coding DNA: TGTGCCAGCAGCTTAGATCCGGCAGGGGGCGGTGAGACCCAGTACTTC. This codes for CASSLDPAGGGETQYF.

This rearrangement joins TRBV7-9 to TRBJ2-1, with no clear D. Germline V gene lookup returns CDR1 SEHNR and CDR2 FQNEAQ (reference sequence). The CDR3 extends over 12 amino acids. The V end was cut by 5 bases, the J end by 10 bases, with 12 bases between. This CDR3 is CASSRIGFEQFF. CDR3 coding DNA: TGTGCCAGCAGCCGCATCGGTTTCGAGCAGTTCTTC.

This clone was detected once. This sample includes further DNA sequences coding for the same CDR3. For the CDR3, the DNA is TGCGCCAGCAGCTTAACATTAGCCAAAAACATTCAGTACTTC. As protein: CASSLTLAKNIQYF. The chain employs TRBV5-1 and TRBJ2-4; D is undetermined. The germline V and J ends were trimmed by 2 bases and 0 bases, with 6 bases remaining between them. CDR1 SGHRS and CDR2 YFSETQ come from the germline V gene. This CDR3 spans 14 amino acids.

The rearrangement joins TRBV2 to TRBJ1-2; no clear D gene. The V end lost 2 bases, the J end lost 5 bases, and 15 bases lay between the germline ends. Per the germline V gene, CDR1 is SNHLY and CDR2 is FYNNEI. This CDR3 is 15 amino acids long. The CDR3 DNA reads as TGTGCCAGCAGTGAAACGTCGAGGTTAGAGTATGGCTACACCTTC. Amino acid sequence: CASSETSRLEYGYTF.

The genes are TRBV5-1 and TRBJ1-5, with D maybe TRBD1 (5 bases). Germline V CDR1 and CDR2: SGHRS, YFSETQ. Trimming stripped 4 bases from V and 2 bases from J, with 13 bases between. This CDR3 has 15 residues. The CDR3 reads CASSPGGGGNQPQHF. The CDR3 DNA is TGCGCCAGCAGCCCCGGTGGAGGGGGCAATCAGCCCCAGCATTTT.

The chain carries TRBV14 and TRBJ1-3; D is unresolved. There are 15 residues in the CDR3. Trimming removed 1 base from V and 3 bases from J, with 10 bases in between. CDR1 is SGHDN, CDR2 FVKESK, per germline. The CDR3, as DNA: TGTGCCAGCAGCCAAGTGATGGCCAGTGGAAACACCATATATTTT. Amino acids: CASSQVMASGNTIYF.

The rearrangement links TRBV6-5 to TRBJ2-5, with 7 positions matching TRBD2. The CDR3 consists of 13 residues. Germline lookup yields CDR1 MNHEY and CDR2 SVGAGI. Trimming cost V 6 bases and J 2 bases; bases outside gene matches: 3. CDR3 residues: CASRRERQETQYF. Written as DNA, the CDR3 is TGTGCCAGCAGGCGGGAGAGACAAGAGACCCAGTACTTC.

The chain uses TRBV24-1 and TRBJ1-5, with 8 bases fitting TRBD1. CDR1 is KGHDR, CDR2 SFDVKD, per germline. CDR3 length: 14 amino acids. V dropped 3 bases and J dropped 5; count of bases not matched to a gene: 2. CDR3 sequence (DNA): TGTGCCACCAGTGATCCAGGGGGCGATCAGCCCCAGCATTTT. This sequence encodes CATSDPGGDQPQHF.

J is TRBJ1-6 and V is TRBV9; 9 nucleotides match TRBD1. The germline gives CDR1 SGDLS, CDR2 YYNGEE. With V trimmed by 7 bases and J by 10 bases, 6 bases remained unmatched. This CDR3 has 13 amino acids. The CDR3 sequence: CASGTGGDSPLHF. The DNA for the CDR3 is TGTGCCAGCGGCACAGGGGGCGACTCACCCCTCCACTTT.

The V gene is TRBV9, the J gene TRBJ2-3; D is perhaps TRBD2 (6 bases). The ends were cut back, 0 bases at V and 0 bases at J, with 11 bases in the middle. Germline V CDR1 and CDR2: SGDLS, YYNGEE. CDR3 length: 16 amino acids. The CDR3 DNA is TGTGCCAGCAGCGTAGGCGGCGGGGCGAGCACAGATACGCAGTATTTT. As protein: CASSVGGGASTDTQYF.

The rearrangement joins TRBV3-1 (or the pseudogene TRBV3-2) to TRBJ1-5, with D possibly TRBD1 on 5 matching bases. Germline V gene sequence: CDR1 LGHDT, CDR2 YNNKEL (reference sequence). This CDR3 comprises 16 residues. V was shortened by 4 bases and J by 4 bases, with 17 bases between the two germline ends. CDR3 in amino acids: CASSRSGQIGNQPQHF. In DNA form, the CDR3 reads TGTGCCAGCAGCCGTTCAGGGCAAATAGGAAATCAGCCCCAGCATTTT.

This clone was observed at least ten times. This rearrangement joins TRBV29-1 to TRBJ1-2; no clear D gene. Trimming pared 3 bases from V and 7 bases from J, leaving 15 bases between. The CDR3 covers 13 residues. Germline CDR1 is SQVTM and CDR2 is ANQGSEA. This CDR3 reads CSVDGSRGRGYTF. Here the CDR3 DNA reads TGCAGCGTTGACGGGTCTCGGGGTCGTGGCTACACCTTC. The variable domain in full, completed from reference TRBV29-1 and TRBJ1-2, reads SAVISQKPSRDICQRGTSLTIQCQVDSQVTMMFWYRQQPGQSLTLIATANQGSEATYESGFVIDKFPISRPNLTFSTLTVSNMSPEDSSIYLCSVDGSRGRGYTFGSGTRLTVV.

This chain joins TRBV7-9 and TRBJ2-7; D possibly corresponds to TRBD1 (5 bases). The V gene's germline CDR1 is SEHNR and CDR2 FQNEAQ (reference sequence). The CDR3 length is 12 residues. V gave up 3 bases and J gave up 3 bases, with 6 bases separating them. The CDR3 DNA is TGTGCCAGCAGCTTGACAGACTACGAGCAGTACTTC. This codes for CASSLTDYEQYF.

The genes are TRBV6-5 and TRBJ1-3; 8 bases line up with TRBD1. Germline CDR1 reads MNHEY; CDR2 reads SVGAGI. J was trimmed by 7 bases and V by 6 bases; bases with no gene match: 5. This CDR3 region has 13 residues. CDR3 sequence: CASSLGQANTIYF. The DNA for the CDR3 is TGTGCCAGCAGCCTGGGACAGGCTAACACCATATATTTT.

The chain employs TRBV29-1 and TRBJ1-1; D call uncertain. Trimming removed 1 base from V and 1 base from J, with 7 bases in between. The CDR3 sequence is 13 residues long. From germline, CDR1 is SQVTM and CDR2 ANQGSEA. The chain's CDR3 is CSVEGRQNTEAFF. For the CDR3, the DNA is TGCAGCGTTGAAGGCAGACAGAACACTGAAGCTTTCTTT.

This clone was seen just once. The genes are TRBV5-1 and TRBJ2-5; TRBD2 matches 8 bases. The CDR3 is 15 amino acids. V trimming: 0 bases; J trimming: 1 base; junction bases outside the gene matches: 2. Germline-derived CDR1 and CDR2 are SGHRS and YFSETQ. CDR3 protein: CASSLESGSQETQYF. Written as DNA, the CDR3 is TGCGCCAGCAGCTTGGAGAGCGGGAGCCAAGAGACCCAGTACTTC.

The CDR3 sequence is CASNLQGAVTGNTIYF. The CDR3 DNA is TGTGCCAGCAACCTACAGGGGGCTGTGACTGGAAACACCATATATTTT. This chain connects TRBV2 to TRBJ1-3; 9 positions match TRBD1. The J segment lost 2 bases and the V segment lost 7 bases, leaving 9 bases of the junction unmatched. Germline CDR1 and CDR2: SNHLY and FYNNEI. The CDR3 consists of 16 residues.